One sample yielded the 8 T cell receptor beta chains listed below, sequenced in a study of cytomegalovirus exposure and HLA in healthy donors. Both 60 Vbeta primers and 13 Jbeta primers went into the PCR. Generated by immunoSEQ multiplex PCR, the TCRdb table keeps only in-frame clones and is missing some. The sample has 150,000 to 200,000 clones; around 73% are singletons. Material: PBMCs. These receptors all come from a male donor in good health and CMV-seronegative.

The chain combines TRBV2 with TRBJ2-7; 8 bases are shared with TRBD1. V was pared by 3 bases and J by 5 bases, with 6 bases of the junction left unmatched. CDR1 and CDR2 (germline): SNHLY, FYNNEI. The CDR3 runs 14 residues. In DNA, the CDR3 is TGTGCCAGCAGTGATAGCAGGGGGCAACACGAGCAGTACTTC. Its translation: CASSDSRGQHEQYF.

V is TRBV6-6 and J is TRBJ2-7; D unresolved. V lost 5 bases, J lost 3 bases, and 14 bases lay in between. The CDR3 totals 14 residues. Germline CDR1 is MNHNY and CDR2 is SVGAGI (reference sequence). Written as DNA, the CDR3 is TGTGCCAGCAGTGCCTTGGGCAGTTACTACGAGCAGTACTTC. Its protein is CASSALGSYYEQYF.

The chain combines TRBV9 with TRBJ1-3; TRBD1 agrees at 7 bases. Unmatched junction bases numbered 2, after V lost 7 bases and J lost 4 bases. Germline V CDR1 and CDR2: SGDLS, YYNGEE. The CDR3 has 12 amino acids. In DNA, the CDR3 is TGTGCCAGCGGGACAGTAGGAAACACCATATATTTT. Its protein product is CASGTVGNTIYF.

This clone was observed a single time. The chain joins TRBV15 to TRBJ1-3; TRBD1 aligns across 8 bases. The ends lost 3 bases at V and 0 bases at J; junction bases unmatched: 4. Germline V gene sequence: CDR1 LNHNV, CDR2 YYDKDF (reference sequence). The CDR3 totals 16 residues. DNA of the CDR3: TGTGCCACCAGCAGGATACAGGGGGTCTCTGGAAACACCATATATTTT. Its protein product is CATSRIQGVSGNTIYF. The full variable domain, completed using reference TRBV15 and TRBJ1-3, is DAMVIQNPRYQVTQFGKPVTLSCSQTLNHNVMYWYQQKSSQAPKLLFHYYDKDFNNEADTPDNFQSRRPNTSFCFLDIRSPGLGDTAMYLCATSRIQGVSGNTIYFGEGSWLTVV.

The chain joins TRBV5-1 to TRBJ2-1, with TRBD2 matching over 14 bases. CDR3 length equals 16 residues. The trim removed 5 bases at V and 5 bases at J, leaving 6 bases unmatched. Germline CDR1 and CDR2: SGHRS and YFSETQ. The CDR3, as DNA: TGCGCCAGCAGTCCCGGGACTAGCGGGAGAGACAATGAGCAGTTCTTC. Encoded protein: CASSPGTSGRDNEQFF.

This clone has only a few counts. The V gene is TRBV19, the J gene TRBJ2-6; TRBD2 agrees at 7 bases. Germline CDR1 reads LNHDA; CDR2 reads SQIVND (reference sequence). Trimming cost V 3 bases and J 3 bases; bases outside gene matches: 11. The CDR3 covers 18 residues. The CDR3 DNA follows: TGTGCCAGTAGTATGGGGGGGAACACCCGGGTTGGGGCCAACGTCCTGACTTTC. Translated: CASSMGGNTRVGANVLTF.

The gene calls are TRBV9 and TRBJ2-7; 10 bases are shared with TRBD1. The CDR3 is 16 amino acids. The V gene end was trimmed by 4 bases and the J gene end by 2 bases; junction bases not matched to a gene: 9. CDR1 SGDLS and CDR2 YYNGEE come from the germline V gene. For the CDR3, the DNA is TGTGCCAGCAGCTTACGCGGGGACAGGGGCGCCTACGAGCAGTACTTC. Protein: CASSLRGDRGAYEQYF. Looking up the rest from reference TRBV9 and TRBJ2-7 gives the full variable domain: DSGVTQTPKHLITATGQRVTLRCSPRSGDLSVYWYQQSLDQGLQFLIQYYNGEERAKGNILERFSAQQFPDLHSELNLSSLELGDSALYFCASSLRGDRGAYEQYFGPGTRLTVT.

CDR3 protein: CASSPGGAGETQYF. The CDR3, as DNA: TGTGCCAGCAGCCCCGGGGGGGCCGGGGAGACCCAGTACTTC. The chain links TRBV5-6 to TRBJ2-5; 8 bases align to TRBD2. The germline gives CDR1 SGHDT, CDR2 YYEEEE. V lost 4 bases to trimming and J lost 5 bases; unmatched junction nucleotides: 7. This CDR3 contains 14 residues. Complete variable domain (other parts from reference TRBV5-6 and TRBJ2-5): DAGVTQSPTHLIKTRGQQVTLRCSPKSGHDTVSWYQQALGQGPQFIFQYYEEEERQRGNFPDRFSGHQFPNYSSELNVNALLLGDSALYLCASSPGGAGETQYFGPGTRLLVL.